These 31 T cell receptor beta chains were sequenced from one sample in a study of cytomegalovirus exposure and HLA in healthy donors. In the PCR, 60 Vbeta and 13 Jbeta primers were used. Sequencing used immunoSEQ multiplex PCR; TCRdb keeps in-frame clones, though not all of them. The data contain about 160,000 clones, 79% of them singletons. Sequenced sample: PBMCs. The source is a man in his forties in good health and CMV-seronegative.

This sequence joins TRBV5-4 and TRBJ2-1; weak D call: TRBD1 (5 bases). CDR3 length equals 15 residues. Trimming stripped 4 bases from V and 6 bases from J, with 17 bases between. Germline CDR1 SGHNT, CDR2 YYREEE (reference sequence). Written as DNA, the CDR3 is TGTGCCAGCAGCCCTGAACCAGGGCGGAGCAATGAGCAGTTCTTC. It translates to CASSPEPGRSNEQFF.

V usage is TRBV15 and J usage is TRBJ2-1; 11 nucleotides match TRBD2. This CDR3 spans 14 amino acids. The germline V gene encodes CDR1 LNHNV and CDR2 YYDKDF (reference sequence). J was trimmed by 6 bases and V by 8 bases; bases with no gene match: 6. The CDR3 sequence is CATGRLAGFNEQFF. DNA of the CDR3: TGTGCCACCGGAAGACTAGCGGGATTCAATGAGCAGTTCTTC.

In this sample, this clone turned up once. The genes are TRBV4-1 and TRBJ2-4; tentative D call: TRBD2 (6 bases). Germline V CDR1 and CDR2: MGHRA, YSYEKL. The CDR3 consists of 15 residues. The V and J ends lost 1 base and 6 bases respectively, with 13 bases between them. Here the CDR3 reads CASSQGGMGGNIQYF. CDR3 bases: TGCGCCAGCAGCCAAGGGGGTATGGGGGGAAACATTCAGTACTTC.

In this sample, this clone turned up once. The junction shows a germline mismatch at one end, possibly a read error. The chain carries TRBV25-1 and TRBJ2-4; 7 nucleotides line up with TRBD1. The CDR3 consists of 15 residues. Germline loops: CDR1 MGHDK, CDR2 SYGVNS. CDR3 DNA: TGTGCCAGCAGTGAGGAAGGGACAGTAAAAAACAGTCAGTACTTC. It is translated as CASSEEGTVKNSQYF. The full variable domain, rest sourced from reference TRBV25-1 and TRBJ2-4, is EADIYQTPRYLVIGTGKKITLECSQTMGHDKMYWYQQDPGMELHLIHYSYGVNSTEKGDLSSESTVSRIRTEHFPLTLESARPSHTSQYLCASSEEGTVKNSQYFGAGTRLSVL.

In this sample, this clone turned up a few times. This CDR3 is CASTKGVQSDGYTF. In nucleotides, the CDR3 is TGTGCCAGCACCAAGGGGGTACAGTCGGATGGCTACACCTTC. The chain carries TRBV7-2 and TRBJ1-2; D may be TRBD1 (6 bases). Per the germline V gene, CDR1 is SGHTA and CDR2 is FQGNSA. The CDR3 spans 14 residues. V lost 7 bases, J lost 6 bases, and 18 bases lay in between.

The genes are TRBV4-3 and TRBJ2-1; D is perhaps TRBD1 (6 bases). Germline-derived CDR1 and CDR2 are LGHNA and YSLEER. The CDR3 is 13 residues long. V was shortened by 0 bases and J by 15 bases, with 15 bases between the two germline ends. The CDR3 spells CASSQDIGQGPFF. The CDR3 coding sequence is TGCGCCAGCAGCCAAGATATAGGGCAGGGGCCGTTCTTC.

This clone was seen a single time. The chain has TRBV11-2 and TRBJ1-3; TRBD1 aligns across 10 bases. The length of the CDR3 is 13 residues. V trimming: 3 bases; J trimming: 7 bases; junction bases outside the gene matches: 0. The germline CDR1 and CDR2 sequences are SGHAT and FQNNGV. The DNA for the CDR3 is TGTGCCAGCAGCTTGGACAGGGGGAACACCATATATTTT. Its translation is CASSLDRGNTIYF.

This rearrangement joins TRBV28 to TRBJ2-5, with 7 bases lining up with TRBD1. Unmatched junction bases numbered 13, after V lost 7 bases and J lost 5 bases. The CDR3 covers 15 residues. The germline CDR1 and CDR2 sequences are MDHEN and SYDVKM. The CDR3 is CASNHPRGPGETQYF. CDR3 DNA sequence: TGTGCCAGCAACCACCCGAGGGGGCCCGGGGAGACCCAGTACTTC.

Only a few counts were recorded for this clone. The chain links TRBV6-6 to TRBJ1-3; D call uncertain. This CDR3 comprises 12 residues. Germline V gene sequence: CDR1 MNHNY, CDR2 SVGAGI (reference sequence). V was shortened by 7 bases and J by 4 bases, with 8 bases between the two germline ends. The CDR3 nucleotides read TGTGCCAGCACCTATGAGGGAAACACCATATATTTT. Its translation is CASTYEGNTIYF.

V is TRBV7-2 and J is TRBJ1-3; D is perhaps TRBD1 (6 bases). This CDR3 has 14 residues. The germline gives CDR1 SGHTA, CDR2 FQGNSA. Trimming took 5 bases from V and 2 from J, leaving 10 bases between them. The CDR3 DNA follows: TGTGCCAGCAGCGAGGGGACAACTGGAAACACCATATATTTT. Translating it yields CASSEGTTGNTIYF.

This clone was seen once. The rearrangement uses TRBV2 and TRBJ2-1; 7 bases fit TRBD2. Germline CDR1 and CDR2: SNHLY and FYNNEI. Unmatched junction bases numbered 6, after V lost 7 bases and J lost 0 bases. This CDR3 has 15 residues. CDR3 in DNA: TGTGCCAGCATTGGGGGGACTACCTCCTACAATGAGCAGTTCTTC. Protein product: CASIGGTTSYNEQFF.

This clone was seen just once. The CDR3 is CASVPAGDTEAFF. DNA of the CDR3: TGTGCCAGCGTGCCTGCGGGGGACACTGAAGCTTTCTTT. This chain joins TRBV28 and TRBJ1-1, with TRBD1 as a possible D gene (5 bases). V lost 8 bases and J 3 bases, leaving 13 bases between the germline ends. The CDR3 totals 13 residues. Germline CDR1 reads MDHEN; CDR2 reads SYDVKM.

The gene calls are TRBV2 and TRBJ2-6; D is perhaps TRBD2 (5 bases). Trimming stripped 4 bases from V and 4 bases from J, with 8 bases between. The germline V gene encodes CDR1 SNHLY and CDR2 FYNNEI. CDR3 length: 14 amino acids. CDR3 bases: TGTGCCAGCAGTGGAGGGTTCGGGGCCAACGTCCTGACTTTC. This encodes CASSGGFGANVLTF.

The chain links TRBV6-4 to TRBJ2-7; TRBD2 matches 8 bases. Germline values: CDR1 MRHNA, CDR2 SNTAGT. V shed 7 bases and J 2 bases; nucleotides not matched to a gene: 7. This CDR3 comprises 14 residues. DNA for the CDR3: TGTGCCAGCAATGTCCGAGCGGGAGCCTACGAGCAGTACTTC. Amino acid sequence: CASNVRAGAYEQYF.

The chain is built from TRBV9 and TRBJ2-3, with a tentative D call TRBD2 (5 bases). CDR3 length: 20 amino acids. Germline lookup yields CDR1 SGDLS and CDR2 YYNGEE. V was trimmed by 4 bases and J by 0 bases, leaving 27 bases between them. CDR3 DNA sequence: TGTGCCAGCAGCTCCGTAGTCCCACCCGGGGAATCCCCTAGCACAGATACGCAGTATTTT. This codes for CASSSVVPPGESPSTDTQYF.

This clone was seen a single time. J is TRBJ2-1 and V is TRBV28, with D possibly being TRBD2 (6 bases). CDR3 size: 15 residues. In germline, CDR1 is MDHEN, CDR2 SYDVKM. V lost 6 bases and J 5 bases, leaving 17 bases between the germline ends. For the CDR3, the DNA is TGTGCCAGCAGCGGCTCGGGAGTTTGGGACAATGAGCAGTTCTTC. Translation gives CASSGSGVWDNEQFF. Using reference TRBV28 and TRBJ2-1 for the parts outside the CDR3, the full variable domain is DVKVTQSSRYLVKRTGEKVFLECVQDMDHENMFWYRQDPGLGLRLIYFSYDVKMKEKGDIPEGYSVSREKKERFSLILESASTNQTSMYLCASSGSGVWDNEQFFGPGTRLTVL.

This chain uses TRBV5-1 with TRBJ2-5; 8 nucleotides match TRBD1. The CDR3 contains 15 residues. Germline CDR1 and CDR2: SGHRS and YFSETQ. V dropped 5 bases and J dropped 4; count of bases not matched to a gene: 10. The CDR3 spells CASRSTGATGETQYF. For the CDR3, the DNA is TGCGCCAGCAGGTCGACAGGGGCCACGGGAGAGACCCAGTACTTC.

This clone came up a few times. The rearrangement joins TRBV5-1 to TRBJ1-4, with D unresolved. Germline CDR1 and CDR2: SGHRS and YFSETQ. The V end was cut by 0 bases, the J end by 11 bases, with 11 bases between. This CDR3 has 13 residues. DNA of the CDR3: TGCGCCAGCAGCTTGGATCGATCTGAGAAACTGTTTTTT. It specifies CASSLDRSEKLFF.

The rearrangement uses TRBV5-1 and TRBJ1-2; 7 nucleotides agree with TRBD1. The CDR3 runs 14 residues. J was trimmed by 4 bases and V by 4 bases; bases with no gene match: 7. From germline, CDR1 is SGHRS and CDR2 YFSETQ. Written as DNA, the CDR3 is TGCGCCAGCAGCACGGAGACAGGGACCTATGGCTACACCTTC. It codes for CASSTETGTYGYTF.

J is TRBJ2-1 and V is TRBV10-2, with 7 bases that match TRBD2. Germline loops: CDR1 WSHSY, CDR2 SAAADI. This CDR3 is built from 14 residues. V lost 8 bases and J lost 5; bases outside the gene matches: 9. The CDR3, as DNA: TGCGCCAGCCGGTCAGCGGGAATCAACAATGAGCAGTTCTTC. As protein: CASRSAGINNEQFF.

The CDR3 nucleotides are TGTGCCAGCAGTGAAAGTGGACATAACAATCAGCCCCAGCATTTT. This sequence encodes CASSESGHNNQPQHF. This chain joins TRBV6-1 and TRBJ1-5; D possibly corresponds to TRBD1 (5 bases). With 2 bases removed from V and 3 bases from J, the gap between germline ends came to 11 bases. The CDR3 is made up of 15 amino acids. Germline V gene sequence: CDR1 MNHNS, CDR2 SASEGT.

DNA for the CDR3: TGTGCCAGCGGCTCTGGGTCAGGGGCCTTTTCTAGCACAGATACGCAGTATTTT. This codes for CASGSGSGAFSSTDTQYF. The rearrangement uses TRBV7-9 and TRBJ2-3; weak D call: TRBD1 (6 bases). The CDR3 is 18 residues long. Germline V lookup: CDR1 SEHNR, CDR2 FQNEAQ (reference sequence). Trimming left V 8 bases short and J 0 bases short, with 24 bases between.

The CDR3 reads CASSVGRVKSLGYTF. CDR3 DNA: TGTGCCAGCAGCGTGGGCCGCGTTAAATCTCTAGGCTACACCTTC. The rearrangement joins TRBV7-8 to TRBJ1-2; D call uncertain. Trimming pared 5 bases from V and 8 bases from J, leaving 21 bases between. The CDR3 covers 15 residues. Germline V gene lookup returns CDR1 SGHVS and CDR2 FQNEAQ. Looking up the rest from reference TRBV7-8 and TRBJ1-2 gives the full variable domain: GAGVSQSPRYKVAKRGQDVALRCDPISGHVSLFWYQQALGQGPEFLTYFQNEAQLDKSGLPSDRFFAERPEGSVSTLKIQRTQQEDSAVYLCASSVGRVKSLGYTFGSGTRLTVV.

The J gene is TRBJ1-5, the V gene TRBV2; D not certain. V lost 8 bases to trimming and J lost 13 bases, with 12 bases between them. Germline CDR1 is SNHLY and CDR2 is FYNNEI. This CDR3 is built from 10 residues. CDR3 coding DNA: TGTGCCAGCGGGGAGGGTCCTCAGCATTTT. Amino acid sequence: CASGEGPQHF.

The chain employs TRBV5-1 and TRBJ2-2; perhaps TRBD1 as D (6 bases). Trimming stripped 2 bases from V and 7 bases from J, with 18 bases between. The CDR3 contains 16 residues. From germline, CDR1 is SGHRS and CDR2 YFSETQ. The CDR3 nucleotides are TGCGCCAGCAGCTTCTCGGACAGCCCGGCGAGCGGGGAGCTGTTTTTT. This sequence encodes CASSFSDSPASGELFF.

The chain couples TRBV10-3 to TRBJ1-4; TRBD1 agrees at 7 bases. Unmatched junction bases numbered 5, after V lost 3 bases and J lost 7 bases. The germline V gene has CDR1 ENHRY and CDR2 SYGVKD. This CDR3 region has 14 residues. DNA of the CDR3: TGTGCCATCAGTGAAGAAGGGGGCATTGAAAAACTGTTTTTT. Residues: CAISEEGGIEKLFF.

This chain uses TRBV29-1 with TRBJ2-5; 11 bases align to TRBD2. Looked up from germline, CDR1 is SQVTM and CDR2 is ANQGSEA. V gave up 3 bases and J gave up 4 bases; unmatched junction bases: 1. There are 13 residues in the CDR3. The CDR3 DNA is TGCAGCGTTGACACTAGCGGGAGAGAGACCCAGTACTTC. The encoded protein is CSVDTSGRETQYF.

Details on this clone: A junction end diverges from the germline sequence, so it may reflect a read error. The J gene is TRBJ2-2, the V gene TRBV4-2; 11 nucleotides match TRBD1. Germline CDR1 is LGHNA and CDR2 is YNFKEQ. The CDR3 covers 16 residues. The CDR3 DNA is TGTGCCAGCAGCCGCGGGACAGGGGGTAACACCGGGGGGCTGTTTTTT. It codes for CASSRGTGGNTGGLFF.

The sample holds one count of this clone. The chain uses TRBV19 and TRBJ1-1; D might be TRBD1 (6 bases). With 6 bases removed from V and 1 base from J, the gap between germline ends came to 18 bases. The CDR3 has 16 residues. Looked up from germline, CDR1 is LNHDA and CDR2 is SQIVND (reference sequence). The CDR3: CASRRRPQGRNTEAFF. The CDR3 nucleotides read TGTGCCAGTAGGCGACGACCCCAGGGGCGGAACACTGAAGCTTTCTTT.

V is TRBV19 and J is TRBJ1-2, with a possible D match to TRBD1 (5 bases). The ends were cut back, 7 bases at V and 4 bases at J, with 13 bases in the middle. The CDR3 has 13 amino acids. CDR1 is LNHDA and CDR2 is SQIVND in the germline V gene (reference sequence). CDR3 amino acids: CASTSRDFYGYTF. CDR3 bases: TGTGCCAGTACCTCCCGGGACTTCTATGGCTACACCTTC.

Comment on this clone: The germline gene is not matched at one end of the junction; a read error may be the cause. This chain links TRBV4-1 with TRBJ2-1; TRBD2 matches 9 bases. The CDR3 loop spans 18 amino acids. The germline V gene encodes CDR1 MGHRA and CDR2 YSYEKL. CDR3 in DNA: TGCGCCAGCAGTCAAGAATTGAGTAGCGGGAGTCATTACTATGAGCAGTTCTTC. Amino acid sequence: CASSQELSSGSHYYEQFF.